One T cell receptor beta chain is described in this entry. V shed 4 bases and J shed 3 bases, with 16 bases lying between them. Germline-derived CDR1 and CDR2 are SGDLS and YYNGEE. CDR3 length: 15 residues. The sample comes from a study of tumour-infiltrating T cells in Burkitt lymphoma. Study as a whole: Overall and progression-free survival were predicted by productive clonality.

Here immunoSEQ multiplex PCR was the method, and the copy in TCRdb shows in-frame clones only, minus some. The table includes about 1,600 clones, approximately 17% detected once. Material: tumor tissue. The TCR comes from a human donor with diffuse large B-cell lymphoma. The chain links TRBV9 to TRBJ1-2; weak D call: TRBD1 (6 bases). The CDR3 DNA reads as TGTGCCAGCAGCTCCCGTACAGGACAGTACTATGGCTACACCTTC. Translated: CASSSRTGQYYGYTF.